The 20 T cell receptor beta chains below were found in one sample sequenced in a study of blood T cell repertoires in COVID-19. Clones were read by immunoSEQ multiplex PCR, and TCRdb kept only the in-frame ones, dropping some. Of around 100,000 clones detected, roughly nine tenths appear once; the ten largest clones hold about 1.8%. The sequenced sample was peripheral blood. The origin of the receptors is a human donor with active COVID-19. The donor label of this sample is uncertain.

This chain uses TRBV19 with TRBJ2-1; 7 nucleotides agree with TRBD1. V was clipped by 6 bases and J by 9 bases; unmatched bases: 5. The CDR3 is made up of 12 amino acids. Germline CDR1 LNHDA, CDR2 SQIVND (reference sequence). The CDR3, as DNA: TGTGCCAGTAGGCAGGGGGTTGCTGAGCAGTTCTTC. The encoded protein is CASRQGVAEQFF. The whole variable domain, remainder taken from reference TRBV19 and TRBJ2-1, is DGGITQSPKYLFRKEGQNVTLSCEQNLNHDAMYWYRQDPGQGLRLIYYSQIVNDFQKGDIAEGYSVSREKKESFPLTVTSAQKNPTAFYLCASRQGVAEQFFGPGTRLTVL.

V usage is TRBV20-1 and J usage is TRBJ2-1; D gene unclear. This CDR3 contains 12 residues. V was pared by 3 bases and J by 5 bases, with 8 bases between. The germline CDR1 and CDR2 sequences are DFQATT and SNEGSKA (reference sequence). The CDR3 region is CSASYRNNEQFF. The CDR3, as DNA: TGCAGTGCTAGTTACAGAAACAATGAGCAGTTCTTC.

This chain connects TRBV19 to TRBJ2-5, with D maybe TRBD2 (6 bases). Germline CDR1 reads LNHDA; CDR2 reads SQIVND (reference sequence). V was trimmed by 5 bases and J by 4 bases, leaving 14 bases between them. There are 14 residues in the CDR3. CDR3 DNA: TGTGCCAGTAGTCCCGGGGCCGGGGGAGAGACCCAGTACTTC. Amino acids: CASSPGAGGETQYF.

The V call is TRBV6-6, the J call TRBJ1-1; TRBD1 is a possible D gene (5 bases). Germline values: CDR1 MNHNY, CDR2 SVGAGI (reference sequence). With 4 bases removed from V and 5 bases from J, the gap between germline ends came to 11 bases. The CDR3 is 13 amino acids. CDR3 sequence: CASSSLGGTEAFF. In nucleotides, the CDR3 is TGTGCCAGCAGTTCCCTGGGGGGGACTGAAGCTTTCTTT.

The count of this clone is one. The chain recombines TRBV5-4 with TRBJ1-5; TRBD1 matches at 7 bases. The V gene's germline CDR1 is SGHNT and CDR2 YYREEE (reference sequence). J was trimmed by 3 bases and V by 0 bases; bases with no gene match: 3. The CDR3 loop spans 15 amino acids. The CDR3 bases are TGTGCCAGCAGCTTGGAGGGACAGCCCAATCAGCCCCAGCATTTT. Protein product: CASSLEGQPNQPQHF.

The V gene is TRBV3-1 (or the pseudogene TRBV3-2), the J gene TRBJ2-2; 7 positions match TRBD2. CDR1 is LGHDT and CDR2 is YNNKEL in the germline V gene (reference sequence). The J segment lost 6 bases and the V segment lost 4 bases, leaving 5 bases of the junction unmatched. CDR3 length equals 14 residues. The CDR3 sequence is CASSRDYSPGELFF. The CDR3 DNA sequence: TGTGCCAGCAGCCGGGACTACTCTCCCGGGGAGCTGTTTTTT.

The sample holds a few counts of this clone. The V gene is TRBV2, the J gene TRBJ2-5; 8 bases match TRBD1. The ends lost 6 bases at V and 5 bases at J; junction bases unmatched: 11. This CDR3 is built from 15 residues. Germline loops: CDR1 SNHLY, CDR2 FYNNEI. In DNA form, the CDR3 reads TGTGCCAGCAGACAACACGGACAGGGTAGGGAGACCCAGTACTTC. This sequence encodes CASRQHGQGRETQYF.

The V gene is TRBV5-4, the J gene TRBJ2-7; a possible D gene is TRBD2 (6 bases). V lost 2 bases and J lost 3, with 12 bases in between. Germline loops: CDR1 SGHNT, CDR2 YYREEE (reference sequence). CDR3 size: 14 residues. The CDR3 nucleotides are TGTGCCAGCAGCTTAGGAGGGATGCTCTACGAGCAGTACTTC. This encodes CASSLGGMLYEQYF. The whole variable domain, filled in from reference TRBV5-4 and TRBJ2-7, reads ETGVTQSPTHLIKTRGQQVTLRCSSQSGHNTVSWYQQALGQGPQFIFQYYREEENGRGNFPPRFSGLQFPNYSSELNVNALELDDSALYLCASSLGGMLYEQYFGPGTRLTVT.

CDR3 in DNA: TGTGCCAGCAGCCCCCCGGTGGACAGAAGTCGACCCGGGGAGCTGTTTTTT. This encodes CASSPPVDRSRPGELFF. J is TRBJ2-2 and V is TRBV11-3; D might be TRBD1 (6 bases). With 5 bases removed from V and 6 bases from J, the gap between germline ends came to 22 bases. The germline V gene encodes CDR1 SGHNT and CDR2 YENEEA. The CDR3 totals 17 residues.

The CDR3 DNA follows: TGTGCCAGCAGCTTATCTCCTCGATCACAGGGGGTCGTGTGGGAGACCCAGTACTTC. The encoded protein is CASSLSPRSQGVVWETQYF. The chain uses TRBV13 and TRBJ2-5; 8 bases match TRBD1. This CDR3 is built from 19 residues. V shed 2 bases and J 5 bases; nucleotides not matched to a gene: 19. Germline assignment: CDR1 PRHDT and CDR2 FYEKMQ (reference sequence).

The V and J genes are TRBV3-1 (or the pseudogene TRBV3-2) and TRBJ1-4; TRBD1 aligns across 10 bases. J was trimmed by 0 bases and V by 2 bases; bases with no gene match: 3. The germline CDR1 and CDR2 sequences are LGHDT and YNNKEL (reference sequence). The CDR3 covers 17 residues. CDR3 bases: TGTGCCAGCAGCCAAACCGGGACAGGGGCAACTAATGAAAAACTGTTTTTT. Translated: CASSQTGTGATNEKLFF.

The chain has TRBV3-1 (or the pseudogene TRBV3-2) and TRBJ2-4; tentative D call: TRBD2 (6 bases). V lost 4 bases and J lost 4, with 14 bases in between. Germline V gene data show CDR1 as LGHDT and CDR2 as YNNKEL (reference sequence). The CDR3 runs 15 residues. CDR3 nucleotides: TGTGCCAGCAGCCCCCGGGACTCCCTTAAAAACATTCAGTACTTC. Translated: CASSPRDSLKNIQYF.

The chain is built from TRBV7-9 and TRBJ2-7; TRBD1 matches 7 bases. CDR1 and CDR2 from the germline V gene are SEHNR and FQNEAQ (reference sequence). The V segment lost 5 bases and the J segment 1 base; nucleotides outside the gene matches: 14. The CDR3 runs 17 residues. CDR3 region: CASSPKPGQFPSYEQYF. The CDR3 DNA reads TGTGCCAGCAGCCCTAAACCGGGACAGTTTCCTTCCTACGAGCAGTACTTC.

This clone has just one count. The chain is built from TRBV3-1 (or the pseudogene TRBV3-2) and TRBJ1-2; the D gene is possibly TRBD1 (5 bases). The CDR3 is 12 residues long. Germline-derived CDR1 and CDR2 are LGHDT and YNNKEL (reference sequence). The V end was cut by 5 bases, the J end by 7 bases, with 11 bases between. The CDR3 reads CASSSRGCGYTF. In DNA form, the CDR3 reads TGTGCCAGCAGCTCTAGGGGTTGTGGCTACACCTTC.

The chain carries TRBV7-9 and TRBJ2-5; D gene uncertain. Germline lookup yields CDR1 SEHNR and CDR2 FQNEAQ (reference sequence). The CDR3 runs 14 residues. V lost 5 bases, J lost 1 base, and 11 bases lay in between. CDR3 nucleotide sequence: TGTGCCAGCAGCCCCGGGTATGTCCAAGAGACCCAGTACTTC. Translation gives CASSPGYVQETQYF.

The chain is built from TRBV6-2 or TRBV6-3 and TRBJ1-1, with D uncertain. This CDR3 comprises 14 residues. The ends were cut back, 2 bases at V and 4 bases at J, with 11 bases in the middle. The germline V gene has CDR1 MNHEY and CDR2 SVGEGT. Written as DNA, the CDR3 is TGTGCCAGCAGTTACGGGAGCCAGTTCACTGAAGCTTTCTTT. It codes for CASSYGSQFTEAFF.

The table lists this clone with a few counts. The chain links TRBV3-1 (or the pseudogene TRBV3-2) to TRBJ2-5; 9 bases agree with TRBD1. This CDR3 comprises 15 residues. Germline CDR1 reads LGHDT; CDR2 reads YNNKEL (reference sequence). V shed 4 bases and J 1 base; nucleotides not matched to a gene: 4. CDR3 loop: CASSRDRASQETQYF. DNA for the CDR3: TGTGCCAGCAGCCGGGACAGGGCCTCCCAAGAGACCCAGTACTTC.

The chain recombines TRBV5-1 with TRBJ2-5; 10 nucleotides align to TRBD2. From germline, CDR1 is SGHRS and CDR2 YFSETQ. Unmatched junction bases numbered 7, after V lost 6 bases and J lost 2 bases. This CDR3 contains 15 residues. The CDR3 loop reads CASTQDSGGQETQYF. Written as DNA, the CDR3 is TGCGCCAGCACCCAAGATAGCGGGGGGCAAGAGACCCAGTACTTC.

The gene calls are TRBV5-4 and TRBJ2-2; maybe TRBD1 (5 bases). There are 16 residues in the CDR3. Germline CDR1 SGHNT, CDR2 YYREEE (reference sequence). V shed 1 base and J shed 6 bases, with 16 bases lying between them. The CDR3 spells CASSLRFQGRAGELFF. The CDR3 region has the DNA TGTGCCAGCAGCTTGAGGTTTCAGGGAAGGGCCGGGGAGCTGTTTTTT.

The chain has TRBV6-6 and TRBJ1-2; no definite D call. Trimming removed 6 bases from V and 8 bases from J, with 22 bases in between. The CDR3 covers 15 residues. Germline-derived CDR1 and CDR2 are MNHNY and SVGAGI (reference sequence). CDR3 DNA sequence: TGTGCCAGCAGATCCGACCTAGGAGGTTCGAAGGGCTACACCTTC. As protein: CASRSDLGGSKGYTF.